This T cell receptor (beta chain) emerged from a study of T-cell memory formation after mild COVID-19. Overall study: Largely, TCR clusters stayed within a single donor. Study-level points and caveats: Later expanders leaned CD4+, whereas clones that contracted between day 15 and 85 were balanced CD4/CD8.

Amplification by 5'RACE using constant-segment primers produced TCR alpha and TCR beta cDNA libraries that carried sample barcodes and UMIs. TCRdb used MiXCR to reprocess the 5' RACE reads, holding one entry per CDR3 protein. The sample has 90,000 to 120,000 distinct CDR3 sequences, over 8.5% seen once. To note about this clonotype: Its matching antigen is unknown.

V was clipped by 0 bases and J by 0 bases, with 9 bases between them. CDR1 is DFQATT and CDR2 is SNEGSKA in the germline V gene (reference sequence). This CDR3 contains 14 residues. Sequencing used PBMCs or a T cell subset sorted from them (not recorded which). The origin of this receptor is a man aged 18 to 29 who had mild COVID-19 (a few samples of this study predate the infection). Cell type and time point are not known. The V gene is TRBV20-1, the J gene TRBJ2-7, with unresolved D. CDR3 in amino acids: CSARDLRFSYEQYV. The CDR3 nucleotides read TGCAGTGCTAGAGATCTTCGGTTCTCCTACGAGCAGTACGTC.